One sample yielded the 17 T cell receptor beta chains listed below, sequenced in a study of early T cells in non-severe SARS-CoV-2 infection. TCRdb reprocessed the 5' RACE reads via MiXCR and lists one record per CDR3 protein. The sample shows some 64,000 distinct CDR3 sequences, 7.5% to 9% of them seen only once. The starting material was whole blood, obtained at baseline. These receptors all stem from an adult who was a healthcare worker with PCR-confirmed SARS-CoV-2 infection or an uninfected control (not recorded which).

The chain combines TRBV5-1 with TRBJ2-1, with 11 bases identical to TRBD2. Germline V lookup: CDR1 SGHRS, CDR2 YFSETQ. The CDR3 runs 17 residues. The J segment lost 0 bases and the V segment lost 1 base, leaving 3 bases of the junction unmatched. The CDR3 protein is CASSLITSGSSYNEQFF. The CDR3 nucleotides read TGCGCCAGCAGCTTGATAACTAGCGGGAGCTCCTACAATGAGCAGTTCTTC.

This clonotype was counted at least ten times. This chain uses TRBV7-9 with TRBJ1-2, with 7 bases that match TRBD1. The CDR3 runs 14 residues. V lost 2 bases to trimming and J lost 2 bases; unmatched junction nucleotides: 2. The V gene's germline CDR1 is SEHNR and CDR2 FQNEAQ (reference sequence). Here the CDR3 DNA reads TGTGCCAGCAGCTTACCGGGACAGAACTATGGCTACACCTTC. The encoded protein is CASSLPGQNYGYTF.

This clonotype was seen many times. This sequence joins TRBV29-1 and TRBJ1-1; no definite D call. Germline V gene data show CDR1 as SQVTM and CDR2 as ANQGSEA. The V end lost 5 bases, the J end lost 4 bases, and 14 bases lay between the germline ends. The CDR3 length is 13 residues. CDR3 bases: TGCAGCGTTCAGGCCAGTTCGGGCACTGAAGCTTTCTTT. Amino acid sequence: CSVQASSGTEAFF.

Ten or more counts support this clonotype. The chain combines TRBV5-1 with TRBJ2-1; 7 bases are a match to TRBD2. The CDR3 totals 15 residues. The V and J ends lost 0 bases and 6 bases, in that order; junction bases with no gene match: 6. Germline V gene lookup returns CDR1 SGHRS and CDR2 YFSETQ. CDR3 protein: CASSLGGTTLNEQFF. DNA for the CDR3: TGCGCCAGCAGCTTGGGGGGGACTACCCTCAATGAGCAGTTCTTC.

This clonotype appeared many times. This chain connects TRBV15 to TRBJ1-2; no clear D gene. CDR1 and CDR2 from the germline V gene are LNHNV and YYDKDF (reference sequence). The CDR3 is made up of 14 amino acids. The V end was cut by 3 bases, the J end by 6 bases, with 14 bases between. DNA for the CDR3: TGTGCCACCAGCAGTGAAAACTTTGGAAATGGCTACACCTTC. Translating gives CATSSENFGNGYTF.

This clonotype has ten or more counts. As DNA, the CDR3 is TGCAGCGTTGAAGATCCGCTAGGGCCGAGCACCGGGGAGCTGTTTTTT. This codes for CSVEDPLGPSTGELFF. The chain carries TRBV29-1 and TRBJ2-2, with D uncertain. The germline CDR1 and CDR2 sequences are SQVTM and ANQGSEA. The CDR3 spans 16 residues. Trimming took 0 bases from V and 4 from J, leaving 15 bases between them.

This clonotype has at least ten counts. The J gene is TRBJ2-1, the V gene TRBV7-9; tentative D call: TRBD2 (5 bases). Germline V gives CDR1 SEHNR, CDR2 FQNEAQ (reference sequence). The CDR3 loop spans 14 amino acids. V dropped 3 bases and J dropped 1 base, with 7 bases sitting between them. CDR3 amino acids: CASSFLASYNEQFF. CDR3 nucleotide sequence: TGTGCCAGCAGCTTCCTAGCTTCCTACAATGAGCAGTTCTTC. Drawing the rest from reference TRBV7-9 and TRBJ2-1, the complete variable domain is DTGVSQNPRHKITKRGQNVTFRCDPISEHNRLYWYRQTLGQGPEFLTYFQNEAQLEKSRLLSDRFSAERPKGSFSTLEIQRTEQGDSAMYLCASSFLASYNEQFFGPGTRLTVL.

At least ten counts were recorded for this clonotype. The V gene is TRBV7-2, the J gene TRBJ1-2; 7 positions agree with TRBD1. The CDR3 runs 13 residues. The V gene end was trimmed by 8 bases and the J gene end by 4 bases; junction bases not matched to a gene: 7. Germline V lookup: CDR1 SGHTA, CDR2 FQGNSA. The CDR3 DNA reads TGTGCCAGCGGACCGGGACAGACCTATGGCTACACCTTC. Residues: CASGPGQTYGYTF.

This CDR3 reads CASSLQLAGGTDTQYF. In nucleotides, the CDR3 is TGTGCCAGCAGCTTACAACTAGCGGGAGGCACAGATACGCAGTATTTT. The chain employs TRBV7-3 and TRBJ2-3, with 11 bases aligning to TRBD2. The V and J ends lost 2 bases and 1 base, in that order; junction bases with no gene match: 2. Per the germline V gene, CDR1 is SGHTA and CDR2 is FQGTGA. There are 16 residues in the CDR3.

V and J are TRBV11-2 and TRBJ2-3; D might be TRBD1 or TRBD2, each matching 5 bases. CDR3 length: 14 amino acids. Per germline, CDR1 SGHAT and CDR2 FQNNGV. The V and J ends lost 5 bases and 6 bases respectively, with 15 bases between them. CDR3 in DNA: TGTGCCAGCAGCCGGACCCCGGGACCCGATACGCAGTATTTT. It yields the protein CASSRTPGPDTQYF.

This clonotype was counted many times. The chain links TRBV23-1 to TRBJ1-5; D might be TRBD1 (5 bases). TRBV23-1 is an ORF; its function is uncertain. V was shortened by 3 bases and J by 2 bases, with 23 bases between the two germline ends. This CDR3 has 19 residues. The CDR3 nucleotides are TGCGCCAGCAGTCACCTTAAAAAAACCGGGACCGAGCGCAATCAGCCCCAGCATTTT. It translates to CASSHLKKTGTERNQPQHF.

The table lists this clonotype with many counts. The chain couples TRBV4-3 to TRBJ2-7; no clear D. CDR1 and CDR2 from the germline V gene are LGHNA and YSLEER. V gave up 0 bases and J gave up 3 bases, with 12 bases separating them. The length of the CDR3 is 15 residues. DNA of the CDR3: TGCGCCAGCAGCCAAGATCGAAACGGCCACTACGAGCAGTACTTC. Translated: CASSQDRNGHYEQYF.

Ten or more counts support this clonotype. The chain joins TRBV6-5 to TRBJ2-6; D is ambiguous. The CDR3 is 15 amino acids. Trimming took off 5 bases at V and 1 base at J, with 9 bases between the two ends. CDR1 MNHEY and CDR2 SVGAGI come from the germline V gene. Here the CDR3 DNA reads TGTGCCAGCAGTCCAGCGAATTCTGGGGCCAACGTCCTGACTTTC. Translating it yields CASSPANSGANVLTF.

This clonotype has more than one count but fewer than ten. The rearrangement uses TRBV18 and TRBJ2-7; 8 nucleotides agree with TRBD1. The CDR3 totals 14 residues. V lost 3 bases to trimming and J lost 9 bases; unmatched junction nucleotides: 10. CDR1 is KGHSH and CDR2 is LQKENI in the germline V gene. The CDR3 is CASSPTGALGWQYF. The DNA for the CDR3 is TGTGCCAGCTCACCGACAGGGGCCCTAGGATGGCAGTACTTC.

A few counts support this clonotype. This chain joins TRBV10-2 and TRBJ2-1; tentative D call: TRBD2 (5 bases). The CDR3 is 14 amino acids. Trimming left V 4 bases short and J 3 bases short, with 10 bases between. Germline V gene sequence: CDR1 WSHSY, CDR2 SAAADI. The CDR3 loop reads CASSVGGGYNEQFF. The CDR3, as DNA: TGCGCCAGCAGTGTGGGCGGAGGCTACAATGAGCAGTTCTTC.

This clonotype occurred a few times. The J gene is TRBJ1-4, the V gene TRBV12-3 or TRBV12-4; 10 positions agree with TRBD1. Trimming at V came to 4 bases and at J to 7 bases, leaving 12 bases not matched to a gene. The CDR3 is 17 residues long. CDR3 in amino acids: CASSSGQGTHFGEKLFF. The CDR3 DNA reads TGTGCCAGCAGTTCGGGACAGGGGACACATTTCGGTGAAAAACTGTTTTTT.

This clonotype was counted at least ten times. The gene calls are TRBV19 and TRBJ2-1; TRBD2 matches at 9 bases. This CDR3 region has 16 residues. The germline V gene encodes CDR1 LNHDA and CDR2 SQIVND (reference sequence). Trimming took 2 bases from V and 10 from J; bases not matched to a gene: 12. In DNA form, the CDR3 reads TGTGCCAGTAGTATATATGTCGGCGGGAGGGCACGCGAGCAGTTCTTC. It yields the protein CASSIYVGGRAREQFF.